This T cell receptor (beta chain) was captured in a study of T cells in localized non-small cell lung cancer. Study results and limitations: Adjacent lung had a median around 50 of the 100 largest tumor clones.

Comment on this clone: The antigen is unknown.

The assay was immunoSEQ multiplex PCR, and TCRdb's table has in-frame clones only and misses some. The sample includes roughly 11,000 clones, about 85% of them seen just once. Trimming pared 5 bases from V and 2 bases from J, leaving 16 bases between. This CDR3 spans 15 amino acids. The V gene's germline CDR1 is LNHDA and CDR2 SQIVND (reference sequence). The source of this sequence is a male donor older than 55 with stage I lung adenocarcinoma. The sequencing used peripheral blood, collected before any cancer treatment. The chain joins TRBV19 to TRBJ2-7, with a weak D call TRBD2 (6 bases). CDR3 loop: CASSFLRGKTYEQYF. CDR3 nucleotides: TGTGCCAGTAGTTTCCTGCGGGGTAAGACCTACGAGCAGTACTTC. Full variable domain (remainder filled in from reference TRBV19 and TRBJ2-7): DGGITQSPKYLFRKEGQNVTLSCEQNLNHDAMYWYRQDPGQGLRLIYYSQIVNDFQKGDIAEGYSVSREKKESFPLTVTSAQKNPTAFYLCASSFLRGKTYEQYFGPGTRLTVT.